The 32 T cell receptor beta chains below were found in one sample sequenced in a study of cytomegalovirus exposure and HLA in healthy donors. The PCR employed 60 Vbeta primers together with 13 Jbeta primers. Repertoires were generated with immunoSEQ multiplex PCR, while TCRdb's copy carries only in-frame clones and drops some. The table records approximately 150,000 clones, roughly 80% of them present only once. Sequencing was done on a sample of PBMCs. These receptors were obtained from a woman in her forties or fifties in good health and CMV-seropositive.

The J gene is TRBJ1-4, the V gene TRBV5-1; no clear D gene. V lost 4 bases and J lost 6, with 16 bases in between. The CDR3 runs to 15 residues. CDR1 SGHRS and CDR2 YFSETQ come from the germline V gene. CDR3 sequence: CASSLDPHPDEKLFF. The CDR3 DNA reads TGCGCCAGCAGCCTAGACCCGCACCCTGATGAAAAACTGTTTTTT.

The gene calls are TRBV5-1 and TRBJ2-7; no reliable D call. Deletions cut 0 bases from V and 0 bases from J, with 7 bases between. The CDR3 contains 14 residues. From germline, CDR1 is SGHRS and CDR2 YFSETQ. CDR3 coding DNA: TGCGCCAGCAGCTTGGGCAGAAGCTCCTACGAGCAGTACTTC. This codes for CASSLGRSSYEQYF.

This chain connects TRBV19 to TRBJ2-7; no reliable D call. CDR1 is LNHDA and CDR2 is SQIVND in the germline V gene (reference sequence). The V and J ends lost 7 bases and 0 bases respectively, with 13 bases between them. The CDR3 has 14 amino acids. CDR3 coding DNA: TGTGCCAGTACCCCCCGGTCAAGCTCCTACGAGCAGTACTTC. This encodes CASTPRSSSYEQYF.

This clone was seen just once. The chain uses TRBV27 and TRBJ1-1, with 10 bases identical to TRBD1. J lost 3 bases, V lost 4 bases, and 8 bases had no gene match. The CDR3 sequence is 16 residues long. In germline, CDR1 is MNHEY, CDR2 SMNVEV (reference sequence). CDR3 nucleotide sequence: TGTGCCAGCAGTTCCCGACAGGGGGCTCAAGACACTGAAGCTTTCTTT. Translating it yields CASSSRQGAQDTEAFF.

The J gene is TRBJ2-7, the V gene TRBV6-1; 9 bases agree with TRBD1. The germline gives CDR1 MNHNS, CDR2 SASEGT. V shed 7 bases and J 1 base; nucleotides not matched to a gene: 8. The CDR3 extends over 15 amino acids. Written as DNA, the CDR3 is TGTGCCAGCAAAGGACAGGGGCGATTATCCTACGAGCAGTACTTC. Protein: CASKGQGRLSYEQYF.

This sequence joins TRBV6-5 and TRBJ1-3, with D perhaps matching TRBD1 (5 bases). This CDR3 is 14 amino acids long. Germline assignment: CDR1 MNHEY and CDR2 SVGAGI. Trimming removed 6 bases from V and 0 bases from J, with 9 bases in between. The CDR3 reads CASSTGVSGNTIYF. CDR3 nucleotides: TGTGCCAGCAGCACGGGGGTCTCTGGAAACACCATATATTTT.

The chain joins TRBV6-1 to TRBJ1-2, with 7 bases identical to TRBD1. Germline V lookup: CDR1 MNHNS, CDR2 SASEGT. V dropped 6 bases and J dropped 7; count of bases not matched to a gene: 8. The CDR3 is 13 amino acids. The CDR3: CASSERQGSGYTF. The CDR3 bases are TGTGCCAGCAGCGAGCGACAGGGAAGTGGCTACACCTTC.

The chain carries TRBV5-4 and TRBJ2-3; 8 positions match TRBD2. CDR1 and CDR2 (germline): SGHNT, YYREEE (reference sequence). J was trimmed by 2 bases and V by 0 bases; bases with no gene match: 2. CDR3 length equals 15 residues. Here the CDR3 DNA reads TGTGCCAGCAGCTTGGTAGCGGGGTTCACAGATACGCAGTATTTT. Encoded protein: CASSLVAGFTDTQYF.

This chain joins TRBV4-2 and TRBJ2-7; D remains unclear. This CDR3 has 14 residues. CDR1 is LGHNA and CDR2 is YNFKEQ in the germline V gene. The V and J ends lost 0 bases and 1 base respectively, with 7 bases between them. The CDR3 DNA follows: TGTGCCAGCAGCCAAGATCGTCTTTCCTACGAGCAGTACTTC. This gives the protein CASSQDRLSYEQYF.

The chain links TRBV7-9 to TRBJ2-1; D gene ambiguous. Germline V CDR1 and CDR2: SEHNR, FQNEAQ (reference sequence). Trimming stripped 5 bases from V and 0 bases from J, with 11 bases between. This CDR3 has 15 residues. For the CDR3, the DNA is TGTGCCAGCAGCCCCTCCGGGTCCTCCTACAATGAGCAGTTCTTC. This sequence encodes CASSPSGSSYNEQFF.

The chain has TRBV5-4 and TRBJ1-1, with TRBD1 as a possible D gene (6 bases). The germline gives CDR1 SGHNT, CDR2 YYREEE (reference sequence). Trimming took off 3 bases at V and 5 bases at J, with 17 bases between the two ends. This CDR3 comprises 15 residues. In DNA, the CDR3 is TGTGCCAGCAGCTCAACCACAGGGAGTTTAACTGAAGCTTTCTTT. Amino acid sequence: CASSSTTGSLTEAFF.

The chain employs TRBV7-3 and TRBJ2-5, with 7 bases fitting TRBD1. V trimming: 5 bases; J trimming: 7 bases; junction bases outside the gene matches: 7. CDR1 and CDR2 from the germline V gene are SGHTA and FQGTGA. The CDR3 totals 13 residues. This CDR3 reads CASSVTGFGTQYF. CDR3 DNA sequence: TGTGCCAGCAGCGTGACAGGGTTTGGGACCCAGTACTTC.

The CDR3 bases are TGTGCCAGCAGCGTATCCGCGCTCGCTTCGCAGTATTTT. It codes for CASSVSALASQYF. The chain links TRBV9 to TRBJ2-3; no definite D call. The CDR3 spans 13 residues. V lost 1 base and J lost 10, with 13 bases in between. The V gene's germline CDR1 is SGDLS and CDR2 YYNGEE. Full variable domain (outside the CDR3, taken from reference TRBV9 and TRBJ2-3): DSGVTQTPKHLITATGQRVTLRCSPRSGDLSVYWYQQSLDQGLQFLIQYYNGEERAKGNILERFSAQQFPDLHSELNLSSLELGDSALYFCASSVSALASQYFGPGTRLTVL.

V gene TRBV11-2 combines with J gene TRBJ2-3; D is perhaps TRBD2 (7 bases). Germline V CDR1 and CDR2: SGHAT, FQNNGV. Trimming took 8 bases from V and 5 from J, leaving 20 bases between them. The CDR3 has 15 residues. The chain's CDR3 is CASGVIGGGGDTQYF. The CDR3 bases are TGTGCCAGCGGGGTTATAGGGGGGGGCGGAGATACGCAGTATTTT.

The V and J genes are TRBV5-1 and TRBJ2-3, with D tentatively TRBD2 (6 bases). The V end lost 0 bases, the J end lost 5 bases, and 16 bases lay between the germline ends. In germline, CDR1 is SGHRS, CDR2 YFSETQ. There are 16 residues in the CDR3. CDR3 nucleotide sequence: TGCGCCAGCAGCTTGGGATCGACTAGTGGTGGAGATACGCAGTATTTT. Protein sequence: CASSLGSTSGGDTQYF.

The chain links TRBV5-1 to TRBJ2-7; perhaps TRBD1 as D (5 bases). This CDR3 has 12 residues. Between the trimmed V and J ends, which lost 2 bases and 4 bases, there was a span of 7 bases. CDR1 SGHRS and CDR2 YFSETQ come from the germline V gene. This chain's CDR3 is CASSLGEYEQYF. CDR3 DNA sequence: TGCGCCAGCAGCTTAGGGGAATACGAGCAGTACTTC.

V usage is TRBV27 and J usage is TRBJ2-1, with 7 bases lining up with TRBD1. The length of the CDR3 is 13 residues. Germline V gene sequence: CDR1 MNHEY, CDR2 SMNVEV (reference sequence). V gave up 6 bases and J gave up 4 bases; unmatched junction bases: 3. CDR3 nucleotides: TGTGCCAGCAGGGGACAGAATTACAATGAGCAGTTCTTC. It is translated as CASRGQNYNEQFF.

The rearrangement links TRBV5-6 to TRBJ2-4; 9 bases map to TRBD2. V lost 2 bases and J lost 5; bases outside the gene matches: 5. Germline V gene lookup returns CDR1 SGHDT and CDR2 YYEEEE. This CDR3 contains 15 residues. The DNA of the CDR3 is TGTGCCAGCAGCTTCCTAGCGGGGTTAGAAAACATTCAGTACTTC. It codes for CASSFLAGLENIQYF.

The CDR3 coding sequence is TGTGCCAGCAGTTTGACCCACAGGGAGAATAGCAATCAGCCCCAGCATTTT. Its protein is CASSLTHRENSNQPQHF. This chain links TRBV6-4 with TRBJ1-5; TRBD1 might be the D (6 bases). V was clipped by 5 bases and J by 0 bases, with 17 bases between them. Germline CDR1 reads MRHNA; CDR2 reads SNTAGT. The CDR3 is 17 residues long.

The rearrangement joins TRBV30 to TRBJ1-6, with TRBD1 as a possible D gene (5 bases). Germline lookup yields CDR1 GTSNPN and CDR2 SVGIG (reference sequence). The CDR3 has 14 residues. Trimming removed 4 bases from V and 6 bases from J, with 13 bases in between. CDR3 protein: CAWTPGLGNSPLHF. CDR3 coding DNA: TGTGCCTGGACCCCAGGGCTGGGTAATTCACCCCTCCACTTT.

The chain has TRBV4-1 and TRBJ2-7; maybe TRBD2 (6 bases). Between the trimmed V and J ends, which lost 2 bases and 4 bases, there was a span of 12 bases. This CDR3 is built from 14 residues. Germline V gene data show CDR1 as MGHRA and CDR2 as YSYEKL. CDR3 in amino acids: CASSQNRGGYEQYF. The DNA for the CDR3 is TGCGCCAGCAGCCAAAATCGGGGAGGATACGAGCAGTACTTC.

This chain connects TRBV5-1 to TRBJ2-6, with 7 nucleotides matching TRBD1. Germline lookup yields CDR1 SGHRS and CDR2 YFSETQ. This CDR3 spans 17 amino acids. Germline trimming cut 0 bases from V and 0 bases from J; bases unmatched to any gene: 3. The CDR3 DNA sequence: TGCGCCAGCAGCTTGGGGGGGACAGACTCTGGGGCCAACGTCCTGACTTTC. Residues: CASSLGGTDSGANVLTF.

This clone has just a few counts. The chain joins TRBV6-1 to TRBJ2-5; D perhaps matches TRBD2 (6 bases). Germline loops: CDR1 MNHNS, CDR2 SASEGT. V dropped 6 bases and J dropped 2 bases, with 13 bases sitting between them. The CDR3 loop spans 14 amino acids. CDR3 region: CASSPRGVQETQYF. The CDR3 nucleotides read TGTGCCAGCAGCCCACGCGGGGTACAAGAGACCCAGTACTTC.

The chain recombines TRBV12-5 with TRBJ2-5; 8 bases line up with TRBD2. The end of the DNA aligns better with TRBJ2-7, so the J call may be wrong. The CDR3 loop spans 15 amino acids. Germline V gene lookup returns CDR1 LGHNT and CDR2 FRNRAP. For the CDR3, the DNA is TGTGCTAGTGGTTTCCAGCGGGGGAGCTCCTACGAGCAGTACTTC. It is translated as CASGFQRGSSYEQYF.

By frequency in the sample, this clone is medium-sized. Here the CDR3 reads CASSYPGGEQFF. For the CDR3, the DNA is TGTGCCAGCAGTTACCCAGGGGGCGAGCAGTTCTTC. This rearrangement joins TRBV6-6 to TRBJ2-1; 8 bases match TRBD1. The CDR3 length is 12 residues. The germline V gene encodes CDR1 MNHNY and CDR2 SVGAGI (reference sequence). The trim removed 2 bases at V and 10 bases at J, leaving 1 base unmatched.

The chain recombines TRBV15 with TRBJ2-5; D is unclear. Between the trimmed V and J ends, which lost 1 base and 5 bases, there was a span of 5 bases. The CDR3 covers 12 residues. Germline CDR1 and CDR2: LNHNV and YYDKDF (reference sequence). DNA for the CDR3: TGTGCCACCAGCAGAGGGCAGGAGACCCAGTACTTC. This encodes CATSRGQETQYF. The variable domain in full, completed from reference TRBV15 and TRBJ2-5, reads DAMVIQNPRYQVTQFGKPVTLSCSQTLNHNVMYWYQQKSSQAPKLLFHYYDKDFNNEADTPDNFQSRRPNTSFCFLDIRSPGLGDTAMYLCATSRGQETQYFGPGTRLLVL.

The chain has TRBV7-3 and TRBJ2-1; 10 bases agree with TRBD2. With V trimmed by 1 base and J by 10 bases, 10 bases remained unmatched. CDR1 and CDR2 from the germline V gene are SGHTA and FQGTGA. This CDR3 comprises 16 residues. CDR3 residues: CASSLSRAGGLGEQFF. CDR3 in DNA: TGTGCCAGCAGCTTAAGTCGAGCGGGGGGGCTCGGCGAGCAGTTCTTC.

The V gene is TRBV6-5, the J gene TRBJ1-4; D gene unclear. Trimming pared 4 bases from V and 11 bases from J, leaving 17 bases between. The germline V gene has CDR1 MNHEY and CDR2 SVGAGI. The CDR3 extends over 14 amino acids. The CDR3 is CASSFDTSAGKLFF. The CDR3 DNA reads TGTGCCAGCAGTTTCGACACCTCCGCGGGGAAACTGTTTTTT.

Only a few counts were recorded for this clone. CDR3 DNA sequence: TGTGCCAGCTCACCGGGCAGGGGGCTTGGCTACACCTTC. This translates into CASSPGRGLGYTF. V usage is TRBV18 and J usage is TRBJ1-2; TRBD1 agrees at 8 bases. Per the germline V gene, CDR1 is KGHSH and CDR2 is LQKENI. Trimming removed 3 bases from V and 7 bases from J; junction bases left unmatched: 4. CDR3 size: 13 residues.

The V call is TRBV2, the J call TRBJ1-1, with 9 bases identical to TRBD1. Germline CDR1 is SNHLY and CDR2 is FYNNEI. V lost 6 bases, J lost 4 bases, and 6 bases stayed unmatched. The CDR3 has 14 residues. The CDR3 sequence: CASSRQGEATEAFF. The CDR3 DNA follows: TGTGCCAGCAGCCGACAGGGGGAGGCCACTGAAGCTTTCTTT. Full variable domain (rest looked up from reference TRBV2 and TRBJ1-1): EPEVTQTPSHQVTQMGQEVILRCVPISNHLYFYWYRQILGQKVEFLVSFYNNEISEKSEIFDDQFSVERPDGSNFTLKIRSTKLEDSAMYFCASSRQGEATEAFFGQGTRLTVV.

This clone has more than one count but fewer than ten. The chain is built from TRBV21-1 and TRBJ2-7; the table's D call TRBD1 went unverified against the DNA. TRBV21-1 corresponds to a pseudogene. The CDR3 length is 13 residues. CDR3 nucleotide sequence: TGTGCCAGCAGCGACCTACAGGAGTACGAGCAGTACTTC. Its translation is CASSDLQEYEQYF.

The chain has TRBV4-1 and TRBJ2-7; 8 bases are shared with TRBD2. The germline V gene has CDR1 MGHRA and CDR2 YSYEKL. CDR3 size: 12 residues. Germline trimming cut 5 bases from V and 9 bases from J; bases unmatched to any gene: 6. CDR3 nucleotides: TGCGCCAGCAGCAAACGGGAGGGGAGGCAGTACTTC. This translates into CASSKREGRQYF.